The next 2 T cell receptor beta chains were all read from a single sample in a study of patients and donors after allogeneic stem cell transplantation (TCRdb year 2020). Library preparation used RT-PCR. Data came from a NextSeq 550. TCRdb reworked the public reads: Q25 trimming with fastp, MiXCR clone assembly, productive beta chains retained. Rows with a matching CDR3 protein are joined into one entry that keeps the most common DNA and genes. A total of about 160,000 distinct CDR3 sequences appear in this sample, over 35% of them only once. The top ten clonotypes cover about 50% of the sample. Sequenced sample: blood, either unsorted or a sorted T cell fraction (not recorded which). The origin of the receptors is a human donor who was either an allogeneic HSCT recipient or a stem cell or donor lymphocyte infusion donor (not recorded which). It is not recorded whose cells these are; they may come from a transplant donor.

This clonotype was detected a few times. V is TRBV28 and J is TRBJ1-5, with D perhaps TRBD1 (6 bases). V lost 5 bases to trimming and J lost 6 bases, with 20 bases between them. Germline V gene data show CDR1 as MDHEN and CDR2 as SYDVKM. The length of the CDR3 is 16 residues. The CDR3 DNA reads as TGTGCCAGCAGTCGAACCGGGATCAGGGGCCCTCAGCCCCAGCATTTT. Translated, it gives CASSRTGIRGPQPQHF. The whole variable domain, filled in from reference TRBV28 and TRBJ1-5, reads DVKVTQSSRYLVKRTGEKVFLECVQDMDHENMFWYRQDPGLGLRLIYFSYDVKMKEKGDIPEGYSVSREKKERFSLILESASTNQTSMYLCASSRTGIRGPQPQHFGDGTRLSIL.

A few counts support this clonotype. This chain joins TRBV5-5 and TRBJ2-5, with D hard to call. This CDR3 is built from 12 residues. Germline-derived CDR1 and CDR2 are SGHKS and YYEKEE (reference sequence). V was cut by 5 bases and J by 0 bases, with 5 bases left in between. For the CDR3, the DNA is TGTGCCAGCAGGGAATACCAAGAGACCCAGTACTTC. This sequence encodes CASREYQETQYF.